Listed here is a single T cell receptor (beta chain). Antigen: not known. Clones were sequenced by immunoSEQ multiplex PCR, and TCRdb holds only the in-frame ones, with some missing. The table has approximately 8,000 clones, nearly 55% seen once. The data are from a study of neoadjuvant anti-PD-1 for oral cavity cancer. Study-level points and caveats: Higher pretreatment Treg/Th17 ratios tracked higher pretreatment blood clonality.

V lost 3 bases and J 2 bases, leaving 8 bases between the germline ends. The CDR3 has 14 amino acids. Germline CDR1 and CDR2: LNHDA and SQIVND (reference sequence). Patients had HPV-negative, locally advanced oral cavity squamous cell carcinoma. The V gene is TRBV19, the J gene TRBJ1-5; TRBD1 might be the D (6 bases). The sample here was tumor tissue, taken before nivolumab (anti-PD-1) treatment. The clonotype originates from a person between 40 and 80 years old with oral cavity squamous cell carcinoma. This CDR3 is CASSISGGNQPQHF. CDR3 nucleotide sequence: TGTGCCAGTAGTATCTCAGGGGGCAATCAGCCCCAGCATTTT.